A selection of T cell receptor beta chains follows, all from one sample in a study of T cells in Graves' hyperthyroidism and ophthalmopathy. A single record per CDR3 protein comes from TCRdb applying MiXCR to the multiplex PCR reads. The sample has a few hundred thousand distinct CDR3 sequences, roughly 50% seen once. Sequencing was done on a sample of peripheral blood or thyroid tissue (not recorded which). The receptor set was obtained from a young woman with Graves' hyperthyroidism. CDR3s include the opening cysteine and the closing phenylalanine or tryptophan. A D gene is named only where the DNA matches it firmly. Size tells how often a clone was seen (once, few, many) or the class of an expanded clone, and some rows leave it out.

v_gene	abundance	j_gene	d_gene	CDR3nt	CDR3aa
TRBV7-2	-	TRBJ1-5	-	TGTGCCAGCAGCTTAGAACTAGCGGGACAAAGCAATCAGCCCCAGCATTTT	CASSLELAGQSNQPQHF
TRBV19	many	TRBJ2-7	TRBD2	TGTGCCAGTAGTATTACTAGCGGGAGCCACGAGCAGTACTTC	CASSITSGSHEQYF
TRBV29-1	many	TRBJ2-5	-	TGCAGCGTTGAGGGCTCCATTCAGGGGACCCAGTACTTC	CSVEGSIQGTQYF
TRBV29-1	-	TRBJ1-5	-	TGCAGCGTTGGCAGGGGATACACCGGGGAGCCCCAGCATTTT	CSVGRGYTGEPQHF
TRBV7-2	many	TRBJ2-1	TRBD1	TGTGCCAGCAGCCCGGACAGGGACAATGAGCAGTTCTTC	CASSPDRDNEQFF
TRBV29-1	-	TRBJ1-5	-	TGCAGCGCTAGACAGCCCAATCAGCCCCAGCATTTT	CSARQPNQPQHF
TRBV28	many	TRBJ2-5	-	TGTGCCAGCCTTTTTAGAGGCCAAGAGACCCAGTACTTC	CASLFRGQETQYF
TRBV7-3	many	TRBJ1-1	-	TGTGCCAGCAGCTTAACAGGGGCCCTCACTGAAGCTTTCTTT	CASSLTGALTEAFF
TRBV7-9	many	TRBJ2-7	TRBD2	TGTGCCAGCAGCTCGGGACTAGCGGGAGGGTTAAGCTCCTACGAGCAGTACTTC	CASSSGLAGGLSSYEQYF
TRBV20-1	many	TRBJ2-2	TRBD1	TGCAGTGCTAGTCCGGACAGGGCCACCGGGGAGCTGTTTTTT	CSASPDRATGELFF
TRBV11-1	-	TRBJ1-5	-	TGTGCCAGCAGCTTCGCGACTAGCGGGAGTCGGAATGAGCATTTT	CASSFATSGSRNEHF
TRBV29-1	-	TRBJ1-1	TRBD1	TGCAGCGTTGTTGCGGAATTGGACAGGGAGACTTTCTTT	CSVVAELDRETFF
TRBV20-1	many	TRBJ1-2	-	TGCAGTGCTCGGCGACAGAACTACACCTTC	CSARRQNYTF
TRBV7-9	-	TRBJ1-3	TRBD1	TGTGCCAGCAGCTTAGGGGGAGGGGGACAGCTCTCTGGAAACACCATATATTTT	CASSLGGGGQLSGNTIYF
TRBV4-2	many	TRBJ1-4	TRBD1	TGTGCCAGCAGCCAAGAGGGCCCGGGACAGATTAATGAAAAACTGTTTTTT	CASSQEGPGQINEKLFF
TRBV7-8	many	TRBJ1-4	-	TGTGCCAGCAGCTTATTCAGAGGTCAGGGTCCTGAAAAACTGTTTTTT	CASSLFRGQGPEKLFF
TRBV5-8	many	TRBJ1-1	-	TGTGCCAGCAGCTTGGCACGTGGCGGGCAGAAGAACACTGAAGCTTTCTTT	CASSLARGGQKNTEAFF
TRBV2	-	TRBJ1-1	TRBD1	TGTGCCAGCAGGGGAACGTTAGGACAGGGCTCTAGGCCTGAAGCTTTCTTT	CASRGTLGQGSRPEAFF
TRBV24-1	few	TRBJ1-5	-	TGTGCCACCAGGGGTCAGCCCCAGCATTTT	CATRGQPQHF
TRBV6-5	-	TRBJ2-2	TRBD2	TGTGCCAGCAGTTACGGGACTAGCGGGAGGGCCGGGGAGCTGTTTTTT	CASSYGTSGRAGELFF
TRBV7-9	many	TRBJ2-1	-	TGTGCCAGCAGCTTGGTGTTCTCCTACAATGAGCAGTTCTTC	CASSLVFSYNEQFF
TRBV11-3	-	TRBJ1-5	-	TGTGCCAGCAGCCCGGGACTAGCGGGACAGCCCCAGCATTTT	CASSPGLAGQPQHF
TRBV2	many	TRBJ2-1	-	TGTGCCAGCACGGGATTCGATGAGCAGTTCTTC	CASTGFDEQFF
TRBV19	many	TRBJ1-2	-	TGTGCCAGTAGTCTATTACAAGGCTGGGATGGCTACACCTTC	CASSLLQGWDGYTF
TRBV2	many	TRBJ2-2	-	TGTGCCAGCAGTGAGGACTATTACACCGGGGAGCTGTTTTTT	CASSEDYYTGELFF
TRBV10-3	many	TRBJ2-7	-	TGTGCCATCAGTGAGTCAGGTGAAGCCGAGCAGTACTTC	CAISESGEAEQYF
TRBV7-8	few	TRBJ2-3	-	TGTGCCAGCAGCTTAGGATTCAGGGCTGGAGATACGCAGTATTTT	CASSLGFRAGDTQYF
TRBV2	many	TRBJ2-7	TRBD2	TGTGCCAGCAGCAGGACTAGCGGGAGCAACGAGCAGTACTTC	CASSRTSGSNEQYF
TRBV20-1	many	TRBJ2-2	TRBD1	TGCAGTGCTAGAAGAGCGCAGGGGGCTGAAGGGGAGCTGTTTTTT	CSARRAQGAEGELFF
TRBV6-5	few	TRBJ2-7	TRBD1	TGTGCCAGCAGACCCCACACCTCGACAGGGACCCCCTACGAGCAGTACTTC	CASRPHTSTGTPYEQYF
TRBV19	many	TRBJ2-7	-	TGTGCCAGTAGTCAACGGGACTCTCTCGAGCAGTACTTC	CASSQRDSLEQYF
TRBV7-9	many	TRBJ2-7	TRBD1	TGTGCCAGCAGCTTAGGTCCGGGACAGGCGACCTACGAGCAGTACTTC	CASSLGPGQATYEQYF
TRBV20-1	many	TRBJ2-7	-	TGCAGTGCTATGCGTGAGGCGTACTCCTACGAGCAGTACTTC	CSAMREAYSYEQYF
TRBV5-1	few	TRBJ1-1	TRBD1	TGCGCCAGCAGCCCGAGGACAGGGGGAATCGGAAACACTGAAGCTTTCTTT	CASSPRTGGIGNTEAFF
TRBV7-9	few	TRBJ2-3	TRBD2	TGTGCCAGCAGCTTAGTCGGACTAGCGGGAGCAGATACGCAGTATTTT	CASSLVGLAGADTQYF
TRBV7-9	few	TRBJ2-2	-	TGTGCCAGCAGCCCCCGCAGATTGAACACCGGGGAGCTGTTTTTT	CASSPRRLNTGELFF
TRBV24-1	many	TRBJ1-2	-	TGTGCCACCAGTGACCAGAGACAAGTCTACACCTTC	CATSDQRQVYTF
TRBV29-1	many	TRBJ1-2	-	TGCAGCGCCGAGCGGGGCTACACCTTC	CSAERGYTF
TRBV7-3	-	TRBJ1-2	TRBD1	TGTGCCAGCAGCCCAACCGGGACAGGGGTTCTTGGCTACACCTTC	CASSPTGTGVLGYTF
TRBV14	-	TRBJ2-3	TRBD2	TGTGCCAGCAGCTGGTTTCTATTAGAGCGGGAGTATAAAGATACGCAGTATTTT	CASSWFLLEREYKDTQYF
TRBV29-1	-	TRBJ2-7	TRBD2	TGCAGCGTTAGTCTAGCGGGAGGGCTTGGGGAGCAGTACTTC	CSVSLAGGLGEQYF
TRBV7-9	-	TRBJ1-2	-	TGTGCCAGCAGCTTAAGCCCGGGAGCCGGGAGCTACACCTTC	CASSLSPGAGSYTF
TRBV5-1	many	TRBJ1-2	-	TGCGCCAGCAGCTTGGCCCTTAATTCACAGTACCTTGGCTACACCTTC	CASSLALNSQYLGYTF
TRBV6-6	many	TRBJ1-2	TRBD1	TGTGCCAGCAGTTACAGACCTAAGGACAGGGTTGACTATGGCTACACCTTC	CASSYRPKDRVDYGYTF
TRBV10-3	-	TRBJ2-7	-	TGTGCCATCAGGGCCCCAGCCTACGAGCAGTACTTC	CAIRAPAYEQYF
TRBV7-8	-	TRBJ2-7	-	TGTGCCAGCAGCTTAGACAAGGTCAGGGAGTACGAGCAGTACTTC	CASSLDKVREYEQYF
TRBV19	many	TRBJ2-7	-	TGTGCCAGTAGTATCTACAGCCCTATTAACGGATATACCGAGCAGTACTTC	CASSIYSPINGYTEQYF
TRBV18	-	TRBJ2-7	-	TGTGCCAGCTCACACTCTGGGGGGGCGCCCTACGAGCAGTACTTC	CASSHSGGAPYEQYF
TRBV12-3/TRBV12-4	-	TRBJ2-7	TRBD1	TGTGCCAGCAGCTTCACCGGGACAGGGAACGAGCAGTACTTC	CASSFTGTGNEQYF
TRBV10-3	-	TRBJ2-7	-	TGTGCCATCAGTTGGGAACAGACCTACGAGCAGTACTTC	CAISWEQTYEQYF
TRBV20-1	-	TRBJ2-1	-	TGCAGTGCTAGAGAGGTGGGGGTGGGGACCAATGAGCAGTTCTTC	CSAREVGVGTNEQFF
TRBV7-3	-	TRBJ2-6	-	TGTGCCAGCAGCTTAACGACGGACACTGAAGCTTTC	CASSLTTDTEAF
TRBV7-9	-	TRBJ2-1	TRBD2	TGTGCCAGCAGCTTACTAGCGGGATACAATGAGCAGTTCTTC	CASSLLAGYNEQFF
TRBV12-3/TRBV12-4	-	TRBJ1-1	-	TGTGCCAGCAGTTACTCGAGGAGGGGTTTGACTGAAGCTTTCTTT	CASSYSRRGLTEAFF
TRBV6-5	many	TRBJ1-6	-	TGTGCCAGCAGTTATCGGTCTGGACACTCCAATTCACCCCTCCACTTT	CASSYRSGHSNSPLHF
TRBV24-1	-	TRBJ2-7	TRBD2	TGTGCCACCAGTGAGCCAGCTAGCGGGAGTTACGAGCAGTACTTC	CATSEPASGSYEQYF
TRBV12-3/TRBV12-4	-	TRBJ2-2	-	TGTGCCAGCAGTTCCCAAGCGGTCGGGGAGCTGTTTTTT	CASSSQAVGELFF